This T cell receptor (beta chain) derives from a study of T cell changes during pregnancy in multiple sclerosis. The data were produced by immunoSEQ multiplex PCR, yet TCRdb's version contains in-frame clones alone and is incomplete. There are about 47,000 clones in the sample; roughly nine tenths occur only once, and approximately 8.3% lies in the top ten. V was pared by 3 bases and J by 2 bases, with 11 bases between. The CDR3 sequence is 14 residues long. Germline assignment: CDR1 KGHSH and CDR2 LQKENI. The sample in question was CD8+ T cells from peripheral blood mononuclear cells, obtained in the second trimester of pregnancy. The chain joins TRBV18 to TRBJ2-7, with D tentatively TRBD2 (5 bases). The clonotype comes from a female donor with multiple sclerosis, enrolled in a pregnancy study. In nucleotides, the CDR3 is TGTGCCAGCTCACCGGGAGACTCCCCCTACGAGCAGTACTTC. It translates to CASSPGDSPYEQYF.